This TCR beta chain appears in the sequencing data of a study of chemoradiotherapy in HPV16-positive cancers. For the study at large: Candidate HPV-specific clones and shared TCR motifs came from a couple of HPV16-positive patients.

Repeated repertoire sampling spanned the course of chemoradiotherapy. About this clone: Its antigen is not known.

General observations from the study: Better recurrence-free survival went with HPV-responsive T-cell expansion in HPV16-positive patients. HPV-specific T cells were functionally defined from only a couple of HPV16-positive patients.

V lost 6 bases to trimming and J lost 2 bases, with 15 bases between them. The germline V gene has CDR1 SQVTM and CDR2 ANQGSEA. This CDR3 is built from 14 residues. The method was immunoSEQ multiplex PCR; TCRdb's version includes in-frame clones alone and lacks a portion of them. The table lists approximately 52,000 clones, 90% of them singletons, with roughly 3.5% in the top ten. The TCR comes from a human donor with HPV-associated anogenital cancer. The sample in question was blood, obtained from a patient who underwent chemoradiotherapy. The V gene is TRBV29-1, the J gene TRBJ2-3, with D possibly being TRBD1 (5 bases). This CDR3 is CSVVWGRSTDTQYF. DNA for the CDR3: TGCAGCGTGGTGTGGGGCAGATCCACAGATACGCAGTATTTT.